The 31 T cell receptor beta chains in this list originate from one sample, sequenced in a study of early T cells in non-severe SARS-CoV-2 infection. TCRdb re-derived calls from the 5' RACE reads in MiXCR, one entry per CDR3 protein. The table includes tens of thousands of distinct CDR3 sequences, approximately 10% detected once. Sequencing input: whole blood. The receptor source for this set is an adult who was a healthcare worker with PCR-confirmed SARS-CoV-2 infection or an uninfected control (not recorded which).

The chain employs TRBV12-3 or TRBV12-4 and TRBJ2-5; D is perhaps TRBD1 (6 bases). This CDR3 has 14 residues. Trimming shortened V by 2 bases and J by 4 bases, and 11 bases separated the two germline ends. CDR3 sequence reads: CASSLFGGAETQYF. CDR3 DNA sequence: TGTGCCAGCAGTTTATTTGGGGGCGCAGAGACCCAGTACTTC.

Of note for this clonotype: This may be a read error, as it is one base from a much larger clone. This chain links TRBV11-2 with TRBJ2-7, with 9 bases lining up with TRBD2. CDR1 is SGHAT and CDR2 is FQNNGV in the germline V gene. The trim removed 5 bases at V and 4 bases at J, leaving 12 bases unmatched. The CDR3 has 16 residues. CDR3 bases: TGTGCCAGCAGCGAGACAGGTAGCGGGAGACCTTACGAGCAGTACTTC. Protein: CASSETGSGRPYEQYF.

This clonotype appeared many times. The chain combines TRBV11-2 with TRBJ1-4; 10 bases fit TRBD1. The trim removed 4 bases at V and 7 bases at J, leaving 6 bases unmatched. Germline lookup yields CDR1 SGHAT and CDR2 FQNNGV. The CDR3 contains 15 residues. The CDR3 DNA reads as TGTGCCAGCAGCTCATGGGACAGGGGCCTTGAAAAACTGTTTTTT. It specifies CASSSWDRGLEKLFF.

This clonotype was seen repeatedly, ten times or more. The chain employs TRBV5-5 and TRBJ2-6; D remains unclear. Trimming pared 2 bases from V and 4 bases from J, leaving 10 bases between. The CDR3 is made up of 15 amino acids. CDR1 is SGHKS, CDR2 YYEKEE, per germline (reference sequence). CDR3 region: CASSFGVPGANVLTF. The CDR3 bases are TGTGCCAGCAGCTTTGGGGTTCCCGGGGCCAACGTCCTGACTTTC.

The genes are TRBV29-1 and TRBJ1-2; D ambiguous. CDR3 length: 12 amino acids. With 7 bases removed from V and 2 bases from J, the gap between germline ends came to 11 bases. In germline, CDR1 is SQVTM, CDR2 ANQGSEA. Here the CDR3 reads CSARNPNYGYTF. The CDR3 nucleotides read TGCAGCGCCAGGAACCCGAACTATGGCTACACCTTC.

The CDR3 spells CASSPNPNILKATDTQYF. As DNA, the CDR3 is TGTGCCAGCAGCCCGAACCCCAACATACTTAAAGCTACAGATACGCAGTATTTT. The V gene is TRBV7-3, the J gene TRBJ2-3; no firm D call. The V and J ends lost 5 bases and 3 bases respectively, with 24 bases between them. Per the germline V gene, CDR1 is SGHTA and CDR2 is FQGTGA. This CDR3 is 18 amino acids long.

This clonotype showed up many times. This chain links TRBV6-5 with TRBJ2-1; D gene ambiguous. Germline V gene sequence: CDR1 MNHEY, CDR2 SVGAGI. CDR3 size: 13 residues. V lost 0 bases and J lost 9, with 9 bases in between. As DNA, the CDR3 is TGTGCCAGCAGTTACTCAGAGTCTTTTGAGCAGTTCTTC. It specifies CASSYSESFEQFF.

This clonotype was counted many times. The CDR3 region is CASVSMTSGVRQYF. CDR3 nucleotides: TGTGCCAGCGTGAGCATGACTAGCGGGGTGCGGCAGTACTTC. V gene TRBV6-1 combines with J gene TRBJ2-7; TRBD2 matches 11 bases. Trimming took 8 bases from V and 9 from J; bases not matched to a gene: 12. The CDR3 sequence is 14 residues long. Germline V gene data show CDR1 as MNHNS and CDR2 as SASEGT.

The table lists this clonotype with many counts. The chain carries TRBV10-3 and TRBJ2-5; 14 bases fit TRBD2. CDR3 length equals 17 residues. V shed 8 bases and J 2 bases; nucleotides not matched to a gene: 10. From germline, CDR1 is ENHRY and CDR2 SYGVKD. The CDR3 reads CAIGGTSGSGGQETQYF. The CDR3 nucleotides are TGTGCCATCGGAGGGACTAGCGGGAGCGGAGGGCAAGAGACCCAGTACTTC.

This sequence joins TRBV18 and TRBJ1-2; weak D call: TRBD1 (5 bases). Trimming took off 5 bases at V and 3 bases at J, with 13 bases between the two ends. The CDR3 runs 14 residues. In germline, CDR1 is KGHSH, CDR2 LQKENI. As DNA, the CDR3 is TGTGCCAGCTCAGACAGCTATTTGGACTATGGCTACACCTTC. It is translated as CASSDSYLDYGYTF.

This clonotype was observed a few times. This chain uses TRBV6-2 or TRBV6-3 with TRBJ2-4; D remains unclear. The V and J ends lost 0 bases and 10 bases respectively, with 13 bases between them. CDR3 size: 14 residues. The germline V gene has CDR1 MNHEY and CDR2 SVGEGT. CDR3 in amino acids: CASSYSARSMIQYF. CDR3 DNA: TGTGCCAGCAGTTACTCGGCTAGGAGTATGATTCAGTACTTC.

Ten or more counts support this clonotype. V and J are TRBV12-3 or TRBV12-4 and TRBJ2-1; 10 nucleotides match TRBD2. The V gene end was trimmed by 5 bases and the J gene end by 4 bases; junction bases not matched to a gene: 8. CDR3 length: 16 amino acids. CDR3 sequence: CASSVVAGGPYNEQFF. The CDR3 coding sequence is TGTGCCAGCAGTGTGGTAGCGGGGGGCCCTTACAATGAGCAGTTCTTC.

Sample share makes this clonotype medium-sized. This chain joins TRBV7-2 and TRBJ2-6; tentatively, D is TRBD1 or TRBD2 (5 bases each). Germline CDR1 is SGHTA and CDR2 is FQGNSA. This CDR3 comprises 17 residues. The V end lost 0 bases, the J end lost 0 bases, and 9 bases lay between the germline ends. As DNA, the CDR3 is TGTGCCAGCAGCTTAGCGGGGGACCTCTCTGGGGCCAACGTCCTGACTTTC. Residues: CASSLAGDLSGANVLTF. The whole variable domain, remainder taken from reference TRBV7-2 and TRBJ2-6, is GAGVSQSPSNKVTEKGKDVELRCDPISGHTALYWYRQSLGQGLEFLIYFQGNSAPDKSGLPSDRFSAERTGGSVSTLTIQRTQQEDSAVYLCASSLAGDLSGANVLTFGAGSRLTVL.

J is TRBJ1-5 and V is TRBV19; TRBD1 agrees at 9 bases. J was trimmed by 1 base and V by 6 bases; bases with no gene match: 7. Germline CDR1 LNHDA, CDR2 SQIVND (reference sequence). CDR3 length: 16 amino acids. DNA of the CDR3: TGTGCCAGTAGCATACTCGGGACAGGGAGCAATCAGCCCCAGCATTTT. This gives the protein CASSILGTGSNQPQHF.

The sample holds a few counts of this clonotype. This chain connects TRBV7-8 to TRBJ2-3; TRBD2 aligns across 12 bases. The CDR3 has 17 amino acids. V gave up 0 bases and J gave up 5 bases; unmatched junction bases: 6. CDR1 is SGHVS, CDR2 FQNEAQ, per germline. This chain's CDR3 is CASSLAGASGRGDTQYF. In nucleotides, the CDR3 is TGTGCCAGCAGCTTAGCGGGCGCTAGCGGGAGGGGAGATACGCAGTATTTT.

The V gene is TRBV12-3 or TRBV12-4, the J gene TRBJ2-7; D remains unclear. The CDR3 is 14 amino acids. Trimming took off 6 bases at V and 0 bases at J, with 12 bases between the two ends. CDR3 sequence: CASSPYQDSYEQYF. The CDR3 DNA is TGTGCCAGCAGCCCCTATCAGGACTCCTACGAGCAGTACTTC.

Many counts were recorded for this clonotype. V usage is TRBV11-2 and J usage is TRBJ2-7, with unresolved D. The V end lost 3 bases, the J end lost 3 bases, and 15 bases lay between the germline ends. CDR1 is SGHAT and CDR2 is FQNNGV in the germline V gene. The CDR3 sequence is 15 residues long. Here the CDR3 DNA reads TGTGCCAGCAGCTTTTTGGTACAGCGCAACTACGAGCAGTACTTC. This sequence encodes CASSFLVQRNYEQYF.

This clonotype was seen many times. CDR3 residues: CASSGRTGMNYGYTF. The CDR3 coding sequence is TGTGCCAGCAGCGGGAGGACAGGGATGAACTATGGCTACACCTTC. This rearrangement joins TRBV11-2 to TRBJ1-2; TRBD1 matches 8 bases. V gave up 5 bases and J gave up 2 bases; unmatched junction bases: 7. The germline V gene encodes CDR1 SGHAT and CDR2 FQNNGV. CDR3 length: 15 residues.

The chain has TRBV12-3 or TRBV12-4 and TRBJ1-2; TRBD1 matches 9 bases. V gave up 3 bases and J gave up 0 bases; unmatched junction bases: 5. This CDR3 comprises 16 residues. CDR3 nucleotides: TGTGCCAGCAGTTTTACAGGGGGCATTGCTAACTATGGCTACACCTTC. This encodes CASSFTGGIANYGYTF.

The chain is built from TRBV11-2 and TRBJ2-7, with D possibly matching TRBD2 (5 bases). This CDR3 is built from 14 residues. V lost 0 bases and J 4 bases, leaving 10 bases between the germline ends. In germline, CDR1 is SGHAT, CDR2 FQNNGV. This CDR3 is CASSLDLPGYEQYF. CDR3 DNA sequence: TGTGCCAGCAGCTTAGATTTGCCGGGGTACGAGCAGTACTTC.

There are many counts of this clonotype. This rearrangement joins TRBV29-1 to TRBJ2-1, with 10 bases matching TRBD1. The germline V gene has CDR1 SQVTM and CDR2 ANQGSEA. This CDR3 has 14 residues. With V trimmed by 6 bases and J by 4 bases, 6 bases remained unmatched. The CDR3 loop reads CSVSGTGVYNEQFF. The CDR3 coding sequence is TGCAGCGTCTCCGGGACAGGGGTGTACAATGAGCAGTTCTTC.

This sequence joins TRBV7-9 and TRBJ2-1, with a weak D call TRBD2 (6 bases). The CDR3 is made up of 13 amino acids. CDR1 SEHNR and CDR2 FQNEAQ come from the germline V gene (reference sequence). V lost 5 bases and J 8 bases, leaving 13 bases between the germline ends. The CDR3 sequence is CASSRTSLDEQFF. The CDR3, as DNA: TGTGCCAGCAGCAGAACTAGCTTGGATGAGCAGTTCTTC.

This chain connects TRBV27 to TRBJ1-5; the match to TRBD1 covers 8 bases. The junction had 4 bases not matched to a gene; V was cut back by 3 bases and J by 3 bases. Per germline, CDR1 MNHEY and CDR2 SMNVEV (reference sequence). The CDR3 is 15 amino acids. For the CDR3, the DNA is TGTGCCAGCAGTTTCAGGGGGCTCGACAATCAGCCCCAGCATTTT. It yields the protein CASSFRGLDNQPQHF.

At least ten counts were recorded for this clonotype. The V and J genes are TRBV12-3 or TRBV12-4 and TRBJ1-5, with TRBD1 identical over 9 bases. Unmatched junction bases numbered 15, after V lost 6 bases and J lost 6 bases. CDR3 size: 17 residues. The CDR3 coding sequence is TGTGCCAGCAGCCGGGACAGGGTCGGTGGGCTCGGTCAGCCCCAGCATTTT. Translation gives CASSRDRVGGLGQPQHF.

The rearrangement links TRBV9 to TRBJ1-5; 8 nucleotides line up with TRBD1. CDR3 length: 14 amino acids. V dropped 2 bases and J dropped 3; count of bases not matched to a gene: 1. Germline V gene lookup returns CDR1 SGDLS and CDR2 YYNGEE. This chain's CDR3 is CASSVDRDNQPQHF. The CDR3 region has the DNA TGTGCCAGCAGCGTGGACAGGGACAATCAGCCCCAGCATTTT.

This clonotype was recorded at least ten times. The chain employs TRBV19 and TRBJ1-2; no clear D. The CDR3 is 11 amino acids. The V end was cut by 2 bases, the J end by 7 bases, with 5 bases between. Looked up from germline, CDR1 is LNHDA and CDR2 is SQIVND (reference sequence). The CDR3 sequence: CASSISGGYTF. In DNA, the CDR3 is TGTGCCAGTAGTATAAGTGGTGGCTACACCTTC.

About this clonotype itself: An end of the junction differs from the germline gene, which may be a read error. The J gene is TRBJ2-1, the V gene TRBV5-1; maybe TRBD2 (6 bases). Germline assignment: CDR1 SGHRS and CDR2 YFSETQ. CDR3 size: 15 residues. This CDR3 reads CTSSLDGSSYNEQFF. As DNA, the CDR3 is TGCACCAGCAGCTTGGACGGGAGCTCCTACAATGAGCAGTTCTTC. Drawing the rest from reference TRBV5-1 and TRBJ2-1, the complete variable domain is KAGVTQTPRYLIKTRGQQVTLSCSPISGHRSVSWYQQTPGQGLQFLFEYFSETQRNKGNFPGRFSGRQFSNSRSEMNVSTLELGDSALYLCTSSLDGSSYNEQFFGPGTRLTVL.

This clonotype was detected ten times or more. The chain recombines TRBV12-3 or TRBV12-4 with TRBJ2-1; 7 bases agree with TRBD1. Trimming removed 7 bases from V and 8 bases from J; junction bases left unmatched: 11. CDR3 size: 14 residues. CDR3: CASTPQGEMHEQFF. CDR3 DNA: TGTGCCAGCACCCCCCAGGGGGAGATGCATGAGCAGTTCTTC.

This clonotype was observed many times. This chain links TRBV7-2 with TRBJ1-1, with D uncertain. The germline CDR1 and CDR2 sequences are SGHTA and FQGNSA. The CDR3 spans 15 residues. V was clipped by 5 bases and J by 4 bases, with 17 bases between them. In DNA form, the CDR3 reads TGTGCCAGCAGCACGTACAGTGTCGGGTCCACTGAAGCTTTCTTT. Its translation: CASSTYSVGSTEAFF.

In its sample, this clonotype was seen many times. The chain couples TRBV7-8 to TRBJ2-7, with D possibly TRBD1 on 5 matching bases. V was clipped by 0 bases and J by 3 bases, with 15 bases between them. Per germline, CDR1 SGHVS and CDR2 FQNEAQ. The CDR3 is made up of 16 amino acids. The CDR3 reads CASSLAGRVRLYEQYF. The CDR3 DNA sequence: TGTGCCAGCAGCTTAGCGGGCAGGGTTAGACTCTACGAGCAGTACTTC.

This clonotype came up many times. This sequence joins TRBV3-1 and TRBJ2-1, with 12 bases that match TRBD2. The germline V gene encodes CDR1 LGHDT and CDR2 YNNKEL (reference sequence). The V segment lost 1 base and the J segment 3 bases; nucleotides outside the gene matches: 4. This CDR3 is 17 amino acids long. DNA for the CDR3: TGTGCCAGCAGCCAAGCCCTGGGACTAGCGGGCTACAATGAGCAGTTCTTC. It is translated as CASSQALGLAGYNEQFF.